This TCR beta chain is drawn from a study of T cells in Graves' hyperthyroidism and ophthalmopathy. Study observations and caveats: A 13 V-J model separated ophthalmopathy from stable hyperthyroidism. For ophthalmopathy, model prediction preceded onset by a median roughly 5.9 months. Most thyroid-expanded clonotypes above 0.001 were also found in blood.

The TCR beta CDR3 regions underwent amplification using RNA transcripts as the source. During a first-round RT-PCR of the TCR CDR3, the HTBI primer set was used. TCRdb processed the multiplex PCR reads anew with MiXCR; each CDR3 protein has one entry. The table shows over 700,000 distinct CDR3 sequences, with roughly a sixth occurring only once. This clonotype was detected many times. Antigen specificity is unknown. Sequenced sample: blood. This receptor was obtained from a woman in her forties or fifties with Graves' hyperthyroidism that later progressed to Graves' ophthalmopathy.

CDR3 sequence reads: CASRRDRALRTEAFF. The CDR3 coding sequence is TGTGCCAGCAGGAGGGACAGGGCCTTAAGGACTGAAGCTTTCTTT. The V and J genes are TRBV7-9 and TRBJ1-1; 9 nucleotides match TRBD1. The germline V gene has CDR1 SEHNR and CDR2 FQNEAQ (reference sequence). J was trimmed by 5 bases and V by 6 bases; bases with no gene match: 10. The CDR3 runs to 15 residues.